One sample yielded the 2 T cell receptor beta chains listed below, sequenced in a study of T cell changes during pregnancy in multiple sclerosis. Profiling relied on immunoSEQ multiplex PCR, and the TCRdb table lists in-frame clones only, not all of them. The repertoire holds roughly 79,000 clones, with over 85% as singletons. Sequencing was performed on peripheral blood, taken in the second trimester of pregnancy. The receptors were sampled from a female donor in good health, enrolled as a control in a pregnancy study.

The chain carries TRBV7-3 and TRBJ2-2; 13 bases agree with TRBD2. This CDR3 has 16 residues. Trimming at V came to 2 bases and at J to 7 bases, leaving 4 bases not matched to a gene. Per germline, CDR1 SGHTA and CDR2 FQGTGA. As DNA, the CDR3 is TGTGCCAGCAGCTTAGGACTAGCGGGGGCGGTCGGGGAGCTGTTTTTT. Protein: CASSLGLAGAVGELFF. Drawing the rest from reference TRBV7-3 and TRBJ2-2, the complete variable domain is GAGVSQTPSNKVTEKGKYVELRCDPISGHTALYWYRQSLGQGPEFLIYFQGTGAADDSGLPNDRFFAVRPEGSVSTLKIQRTERGDSAVYLCASSLGLAGAVGELFFGEGSRLTVL.

As DNA, the CDR3 is TGTGCCAGCAGCTTGGGCCAGGGGCTTAAGGACACTGAAGCTTTCTTT. Translating it yields CASSLGQGLKDTEAFF. The chain has TRBV5-6 and TRBJ1-1; TRBD1 is a possible D gene (6 bases). Germline values: CDR1 SGHDT, CDR2 YYEEEE. Trimming removed 0 bases from V and 3 bases from J, with 15 bases in between. The CDR3 extends over 16 amino acids.